Below are 24 T cell receptor beta chains sequenced from a single sample in a study of T cells in tuberculosis. Only in-frame clones appear in the TCRdb table, and some are missing; sequencing was by immunoSEQ multiplex PCR. The sample lists tens of thousands of clones, approximately 91% occurring once. Cells were sorted from thawed PBMC rested overnight and stained with GMM-loaded CD1B tetramer, viability dye and anti-CD3. The lipid loaded on the CD1B tetramers was C32 glucose monomycolate from Rhodococcus equi. The sample taken for sequencing was CD1b-GMM tetramer-negative cells sorted from PBMCs. Every receptor here comes from an adult woman with latent tuberculosis.

This clone was detected a few times. The genes are TRBV6-5 and TRBJ1-2; D is unclear. This CDR3 region has 15 residues. Germline V gives CDR1 MNHEY, CDR2 SVGAGI. Trimming left V 0 bases short and J 0 bases short, with 8 bases between. CDR3 DNA sequence: TGTGCCAGCAGTTACTCGATTCTAACTAACTATGGCTACACCTTC. It codes for CASSYSILTNYGYTF.

V gene TRBV7-2 combines with J gene TRBJ2-1; maybe TRBD2 (6 bases). Trimming removed 5 bases from V and 1 base from J, with 9 bases in between. The CDR3 is 14 amino acids. Germline assignment: CDR1 SGHTA and CDR2 FQGNSA. The CDR3 protein is CASSVRGSYNEQFF. The CDR3 DNA reads as TGTGCCAGCAGCGTCCGGGGGTCCTACAATGAGCAGTTCTTC.

V and J are TRBV6-5 and TRBJ1-2; 8 nucleotides line up with TRBD1. Germline lookup yields CDR1 MNHEY and CDR2 SVGAGI. The CDR3 covers 14 residues. V dropped 5 bases and J dropped 6; count of bases not matched to a gene: 8. The CDR3 region is CASSQDRVPDGYTF. CDR3 in DNA: TGTGCCAGCAGTCAGGACAGGGTTCCTGATGGCTACACCTTC.

The gene calls are TRBV27 and TRBJ2-5, with TRBD1 matching over 10 bases. The CDR3 is 13 residues long. Germline lookup yields CDR1 MNHEY and CDR2 SMNVEV (reference sequence). V dropped 6 bases and J dropped 4; count of bases not matched to a gene: 2. CDR3 amino acids: CASRGQGRETQYF. CDR3 DNA: TGTGCCAGCAGGGGACAGGGGAGAGAGACCCAGTACTTC.

This sequence joins TRBV27 and TRBJ2-3; 10 nucleotides align to TRBD2. Trimming cost V 1 base and J 1 base; bases outside gene matches: 2. CDR3 length: 16 amino acids. Per the germline V gene, CDR1 is MNHEY and CDR2 is SMNVEV (reference sequence). CDR3 coding DNA: TGTGCCAGCAGTTTATATCTAGCGGGGGGCACAGATACGCAGTATTTT. It encodes CASSLYLAGGTDTQYF.

The genes are TRBV6-6 and TRBJ2-1; D gene ambiguous. Germline CDR1 reads MNHNY; CDR2 reads SVGAGI (reference sequence). The CDR3 consists of 16 residues. Trimming took off 0 bases at V and 0 bases at J, with 9 bases between the two ends. DNA of the CDR3: TGTGCCAGCAGTTACTCTACTCCGGGCTCCTACAATGAGCAGTTCTTC. Protein sequence: CASSYSTPGSYNEQFF.

CDR3 sequence reads: CASSLGASGGPTDTQYF. The CDR3 DNA follows: TGTGCCAGCAGCTTAGGGGCTAGCGGGGGACCCACAGATACGCAGTATTTT. The chain carries TRBV13 and TRBJ2-3, with 10 bases identical to TRBD2. J gave up 2 bases and V 0 bases, and 5 bases lay outside the gene matches. The CDR3 is 17 amino acids. CDR1 and CDR2 (germline): PRHDT, FYEKMQ (reference sequence).

This clone was counted between two and nine times. This chain connects TRBV10-3 to TRBJ1-1, with D hard to call. CDR3 length equals 14 residues. V shed 8 bases and J shed 1 base, with 14 bases lying between them. Looked up from germline, CDR1 is ENHRY and CDR2 is SYGVKD. This CDR3 is CAISSREPNTEAFF. The DNA of the CDR3 is TGTGCCATCTCTTCCCGGGAGCCGAACACTGAAGCTTTCTTT.

V gene TRBV7-9 combines with J gene TRBJ1-6; D not certain. From germline, CDR1 is SEHNR and CDR2 FQNEAQ (reference sequence). V gave up 2 bases and J gave up 7 bases, with 12 bases separating them. The CDR3 contains 15 residues. CDR3 nucleotides: TGTGCCAGCAGCTTAACCCCATTGGGCAATTCACCCCTCCACTTT. The encoded protein is CASSLTPLGNSPLHF.

The rearrangement joins TRBV18 to TRBJ1-4; tentative D call: TRBD1 (5 bases). The CDR3 sequence is 15 residues long. V lost 2 bases and J lost 3, with 10 bases in between. The V gene's germline CDR1 is KGHSH and CDR2 LQKENI. CDR3 DNA sequence: TGTGCCAGCTCACCATCGGGCAGGGCTAATGAAAAACTGTTTTTT. Translation gives CASSPSGRANEKLFF.

The chain employs TRBV7-9 and TRBJ2-5; weak D call: TRBD1 (5 bases). This CDR3 comprises 14 residues. Between the trimmed V and J ends, which lost 1 base and 4 bases, there was a span of 10 bases. Germline V gives CDR1 SEHNR, CDR2 FQNEAQ (reference sequence). The CDR3 region has the DNA TGTGCCAGCAGCTTAGTATCTGGGGCAGAGACCCAGTACTTC. It specifies CASSLVSGAETQYF.

This chain links TRBV7-3 with TRBJ2-3, with D hard to call. Germline V lookup: CDR1 SGHTA, CDR2 FQGTGA. V lost 5 bases to trimming and J lost 2 bases, with 11 bases between them. This CDR3 has 14 residues. The DNA for the CDR3 is TGTGCCAGCAGCCCAGTAGCCGACACAGATACGCAGTATTTT. Amino acids: CASSPVADTDTQYF.

The chain combines TRBV30 with TRBJ2-1; 14 nucleotides line up with TRBD2. The junction had 11 bases not matched to a gene; V was cut back by 1 base and J by 6 bases. Germline V lookup: CDR1 GTSNPN, CDR2 SVGIG (reference sequence). This CDR3 contains 18 residues. The CDR3: CAWSGGLAGAVPFNEQFF. The CDR3 region has the DNA TGTGCCTGGAGTGGGGGACTAGCGGGGGCAGTACCCTTCAATGAGCAGTTCTTC.

This clone showed up just once. V is TRBV11-2 and J is TRBJ1-1; tentative D call: TRBD1 (5 bases). Germline CDR1 SGHAT, CDR2 FQNNGV. CDR3 length: 14 residues. The V end was cut by 2 bases, the J end by 5 bases, with 12 bases between. DNA of the CDR3: TGTGCCAGCAGCTTAAAGGAGGGGAGAACTGAAGCTTTCTTT. It codes for CASSLKEGRTEAFF.

The chain employs TRBV4-1 and TRBJ2-2; tentative D call: TRBD1 (6 bases). Germline CDR1 is MGHRA and CDR2 is YSYEKL. This CDR3 is 14 amino acids long. Deletions cut 6 bases from V and 5 bases from J, with 13 bases between. The CDR3 reads CASSPNQGTGELFF. The CDR3 coding sequence is TGCGCCAGCAGTCCTAATCAGGGGACCGGGGAGCTGTTTTTT.

The chain links TRBV9 to TRBJ1-3, with TRBD1 as a possible D gene (6 bases). The CDR3 covers 13 residues. Trimming took off 6 bases at V and 7 bases at J, with 14 bases between the two ends. Germline V gene data show CDR1 as SGDLS and CDR2 as YYNGEE. CDR3 sequence reads: CASTGGGLNTIYF. The CDR3 nucleotides are TGTGCCAGCACGGGGGGGGGCTTGAACACCATATATTTT. The entire variable domain, with the rest obtained from reference TRBV9 and TRBJ1-3, is as follows: DSGVTQTPKHLITATGQRVTLRCSPRSGDLSVYWYQQSLDQGLQFLIQYYNGEERAKGNILERFSAQQFPDLHSELNLSSLELGDSALYFCASTGGGLNTIYFGEGSWLTVV.

In DNA form, the CDR3 reads TGCGCCAGCAGCCCCAGGACTAGCGGACACACAGATACGCAGTATTTT. Its translation: CASSPRTSGHTDTQYF. This chain links TRBV5-1 with TRBJ2-3; 10 nucleotides align to TRBD2. The CDR3 spans 16 residues. In germline, CDR1 is SGHRS, CDR2 YFSETQ. V lost 4 bases and J lost 2; bases outside the gene matches: 7.

V gene TRBV2 combines with J gene TRBJ1-4, with a tentative D call TRBD1 (6 bases). V lost 6 bases and J 8 bases, leaving 13 bases between the germline ends. The CDR3 is made up of 13 amino acids. Germline V gene lookup returns CDR1 SNHLY and CDR2 FYNNEI. The CDR3 sequence: CASRGGREEKLFF. The CDR3 bases are TGTGCCAGCAGGGGGGGGCGAGAGGAAAAACTGTTTTTT.

This sequence joins TRBV7-6 and TRBJ2-5; D ambiguous. Germline V gene data show CDR1 as SGHVS and CDR2 as FNYEAQ. The germline V and J ends were trimmed by 5 bases and 8 bases, with 18 bases remaining between them. This CDR3 comprises 14 residues. Here the CDR3 DNA reads TGTGCCAGCAGCCACGGATACGGGTCTACTACCCAGTACTTC. Translating it yields CASSHGYGSTTQYF.

As concerns this clone: Here the CDR3 omits its conserved ending phenylalanine or tryptophan, so a read error is the likely source. Because the CDR3's place on the DNA is in doubt, the DNA is left out and the CDR3 is given as listed by TCRdb. J is TRBJ1-2 and V is TRBV20-1; the D call TRBD1 from the table was never checked on the DNA. The CDR3 length is 10 residues, termini included. Germline CDR1 reads DFQATT; CDR2 reads SNEGSKA (reference sequence). The CDR3 sequence: CSASPGTGGV.

The chain uses TRBV13 and TRBJ2-1; TRBD2 matches 8 bases. Germline-derived CDR1 and CDR2 are PRHDT and FYEKMQ (reference sequence). V shed 1 base, J shed 3 bases, and the junction held 2 bases outside the gene matches. The CDR3 totals 15 residues. As DNA, the CDR3 is TGTGCCAGCAGCTTAGACGGGGGGGACTACAATGAGCAGTTCTTC. Its translation: CASSLDGGDYNEQFF.

V and J are TRBV27 and TRBJ2-5; D is ambiguous. The end of the DNA fits TRBJ2-7 better, so the J call may be wrong. The CDR3 totals 13 residues. The germline CDR1 and CDR2 sequences are MNHEY and SMNVEV (reference sequence). The CDR3 is CASSLSSYYEQYF. Here the CDR3 DNA reads TGTGCCAGCAGCCTTTCCTCGTACTACGAGCAGTACTTC.

This clone was observed a few times. J is TRBJ1-4 and V is TRBV2; no clear D gene. Germline CDR1 SNHLY, CDR2 FYNNEI. The germline V and J ends were trimmed by 8 bases and 8 bases, with 9 bases remaining between them. The CDR3 is made up of 11 amino acids. CDR3 in DNA: TGTGCCAGCCGGGTGGCGGAAAAACTGTTTTTT. It yields the protein CASRVAEKLFF.

The CDR3 reads CASSSSQGAGFF. Written as DNA, the CDR3 is TGTGCCAGCAGTTCCTCTCAGGGGGCAGGTTTCTTT. V and J are TRBV28 and TRBJ1-1; TRBD1 matches at 8 bases. CDR1 and CDR2 (germline): MDHEN, SYDVKM. The CDR3 is 12 amino acids. Germline trimming cut 4 bases from V and 13 bases from J; bases unmatched to any gene: 8.